The rows below give T cell receptor beta chains drawn from one sample of a study of metastatic and nonmetastatic thyroid tumors. TCRdb re-clonotyped the PCR reads through MiXCR. Of thousands of clones in the sample, approximately 17% were seen once. Sequencing used adjacent normal tissue. The receptors here all came from a female donor with papillary thyroid cancer or a benign thyroid nodule (not recorded which). Some clones in this sample may be carry-over from other donors' samples. The CDR3 runs from the conserved cysteine through the conserved F or W. Each record gives: clone size, J gene, D gene, V gene, CDR3 protein, CDR3 DNA. The D gene is left open where the match is weak. Expanded clones get a size class; other rows say once, few or many, or leave the size out.

medium-sized,TRBJ2-5,TRBD2,TRBV6-4,CASSEEVLSGRETQYF,TGTGCCAGCAGTGAAGAGGTGTTGAGCGGGAGAGAGACCCAGTACTTC
few,TRBJ2-7,.,TRBV6-1,CASRDPAGEITYEQYF,TGTGCCAGCAGAGACCCGGCAGGGGAGATTACCTACGAGCAGTACTTC
medium-sized,TRBJ1-5,.,TRBV19,CASSPKGGVNSNQPQHF,TGTGCCAGTAGTCCAAAGGGAGGGGTGAATAGCAATCAGCCCCAGCATTTT
.,TRBJ2-3,.,TRBV20-1,CSADTGGEQYVGPDTQYF,.
few,TRBJ2-7,.,TRBV2,CASHSLSSYEQYF,TGTGCCAGCCACAGCCTTAGCTCCTACGAGCAGTACTTC
large,TRBJ1-5,.,TRBV6-1,CASGRPPQHF,TGTGCCAGCGGCAGACCTCCCCAGCATTTT
medium-sized,TRBJ1-5,.,TRBV7-2,CASSFVSYSNQPQHF,TGTGCCAGCAGCTTCGTCTCTTATAGCAATCAGCCCCAGCATTTT
few,TRBJ2-6,.,TRBV6-1,CVSSRTPPGSGANVLTF,TGTGTCAGCAGTCGGACTCCTCCTGGATCTGGGGCCAACGTCCTGACTTTC
many,TRBJ2-1,.,TRBV9,CASCLGALGGNEQFF,TGTGCCAGCTGTTTAGGGGCCCTTGGGGGAAATGAGCAGTTCTTC
.,TRBJ1-1,.,TRBV6-5,CASSSTHGRCVNTEAFF,TGTGCCAGCAGTTCAACCCACGGCAGGTGTGTGAACACTGAGGCTTTCTTT
few,TRBJ1-2,TRBD1,TRBV6-2/TRBV6-3,CASSYKQGRGYGYTF,TGTGCCAGCAGTTACAAACAGGGGCGAGGGTATGGCTACACCTTC
.,TRBJ2-5,TRBD2,TRBV28,CASSRSAGTSGFETQYF,TGTGCCAGCAGCCGAAGTGCCGGGACTAGCGGATTCGAGACCCAGTACTTC
many,TRBJ2-1,TRBD2,TRBV29-1,CSVPPGLAGSNEQFF,TGCAGCGTCCCCCCCGGACTAGCGGGGAGCAATGAGCAGTTCTTC
few,TRBJ2-2,.,TRBV2,CASSESSNTGELFF,TGTGCCAGCAGTGAGTCCTCGAACACCGGGGAGCTGTTTTTT
medium-sized,TRBJ1-3,TRBD1,TRBV19,CASRQQGAQSLGNTIYF,TGTGCCAGTCGGCAACAGGGGGCTCAGAGTCTTGGAAACACCATATATTTT
.,TRBJ2-4,.,TRBV5-1,CASSLGGSIQYF,TGCGCCAGCAGCTTGGGGGGAAGCATCCAGTACTTC
medium-sized,TRBJ2-1,TRBD2,TRBV11-2,CASNTGLAGYEQFF,TGTGCCAGCAATACGGGACTAGCGGGGTATGAGCAGTTCTTC
.,TRBJ1-3,.,TRBV11-2,CASSIVRCQSSGNTIYF,TGTGCCAGCAGCATAGTTAGATGCCAGAGCTCTGGAAACACCATATATTTT
.,TRBJ2-2,TRBD2,TRBV27,CASSLAGGRAGELFF,TGTGCCAGCAGTTTAGCGGGGGGGCGGGCCGGGGAGCTGTTTTTT
medium-sized,TRBJ2-1,.,TRBV27,CASSFRPPEQFF,TGTGCCAGCAGTTTTAGGCCCCCTGAGCAGTTCTTC
many,TRBJ2-1,TRBD2,TRBV5-1,CASSLAGGGSYNEQFF,TGCGCCAGCAGCTTGGCGGGCGGGGGGTCGTACAATGAGCAGTTCTTC
.,TRBJ2-5,TRBD1,TRBV20-1,CSASAIGTEAQYF,TGCAGTGCTTCGGCTATTGGGACAGAGGCCCAGTACTTC
many,TRBJ1-1,TRBD1,TRBV4-2,CASSQAWDRGTEAFF,TGTGCCAGCAGCCAGGCATGGGACAGGGGGACTGAAGCTTTCTTT
few,TRBJ2-1,.,TRBV7-9,CASSLRPWEQLF,TGTGCCAGCAGCTTAAGACCCTGGGAGCAGTTATTC
few,TRBJ2-1,.,TRBV28,CASSFLSLSYNGQFF,TGTGCCAGCAGTTTTTTATCCCTCTCCTACAATGGGCAGTTCTTC
medium-sized,TRBJ2-7,.,TRBV7-9,CASGWGSSSYEQYF,TGTGCCAGTGGCTGGGGCAGCAGCTCCTACGAGCAGTACTTC
once,TRBJ2-7,.,TRBV7-2,CASSKRAGSHEQYF,TGTGCCAGCAGCAAAAGGGCGGGGTCCCACGAGCAGTACTTC
medium-sized,TRBJ1-2,.,TRBV20-1,CSARDPRGIGYTF,TGCAGTGCTAGAGACCCGCGGGGAATTGGCTACACCTTC
medium-sized,TRBJ2-1,.,TRBV11-2,CASSLGAQGVNEQFF,TGTGCCAGCAGCTTAGGGGCCCAGGGAGTCAATGAGCAGTTCTTC
.,TRBJ2-3,TRBD2,TRBV11-2,CASSQTSVITDTQYF,TGTGCCAGCAGCCAGACTAGCGTGATCACAGATACGCAGTATTTT
many,TRBJ2-1,TRBD2,TRBV20-1,CSASGTSGGSSYNEQFF,TGCAGTGCTAGCGGGACTAGCGGGGGGAGCTCCTACAATGAGCAGTTCTTC
large,TRBJ1-1,TRBD1,TRBV6-1,CASSDGTGLMNTEAFF,TGTGCCAGCAGTGACGGGACAGGTCTCATGAACACTGAAGCTTTCTTT
medium-sized,TRBJ1-3,.,TRBV19,CASSIGTENTIYF,TGTGCCAGTAGTATTGGCACTGAAAACACCATATATTTT
medium-sized,TRBJ2-2,TRBD2,TRBV5-1,CASSLAGGRTGELFF,TGCGCCAGCAGCTTGGCGGGAGGGCGCACCGGGGAGCTGTTTTTT
few,TRBJ1-5,TRBD1,TRBV28,CASRPPGQGTPANQPQHF,TGTGCCAGCAGACCCCCGGGACAGGGGACCCCCGCCAATCAGCCCCAGCATTTT